This T cell receptor beta chain was identified during a study of T cells after yellow fever vaccination. Germline CDR1 and CDR2: MNHEY and SVGEGT. V lost 6 bases and J 0 bases, leaving 21 bases between the germline ends. The CDR3 sequence is 17 residues long. In regard to this clonotype: The antigen is undetermined.

Study observations and caveats: After the booster, over 95% of CD4 and about nine tenths of CD8 primary-response clones were re-detected. In FACS-sorted repertoires, abundant clonotypes from the bulk population could appear as contaminants.

Production of TCR cDNA was by 5'RACE template switching, which also added a universal primer site and UMIs. TCRdb reprocessed the 5' RACE reads with MiXCR, giving one entry per CDR3 protein. The table shows around 330,000 distinct CDR3 sequences, with about 3.5% occurring only once. This receptor was taken from a man younger than 35 who received the YFV17D yellow fever vaccine. The source material was PBMCs, sampled on the day of the yellow fever booster vaccination. The chain joins TRBV6-2 or TRBV6-3 to TRBJ2-7; D unclear. CDR3 amino acids: CASSDPVSRPFSYEQYF. CDR3 in DNA: TGTGCCAGCAGCGACCCGGTTTCACGGCCGTTCTCCTACGAGCAGTACTTC.